This T cell receptor (beta chain) was profiled in a study of blood T cell repertoires in COVID-19. TCRdb's copy holds only in-frame clones and misses some; the assay was immunoSEQ multiplex PCR. The sample yields some 240,000 clones, roughly four fifths seen once. This clone was seen only a few times. In germline, CDR1 is SNHLY, CDR2 FYNNEI. V lost 4 bases to trimming and J lost 3 bases, with 10 bases between them. This CDR3 spans 15 amino acids. Sequencing was done on a sample of PBMCs or T cells enriched from blood (not recorded which). The receptor's source is a man in his fifties who had recovered from COVID-19. The chain recombines TRBV2 with TRBJ1-6; tentatively, D is TRBD1 (5 bases). CDR3 sequence: CASSVGDSYNSPLHF. The CDR3 region has the DNA TGTGCCAGCAGTGTTGGAGACAGCTATAATTCACCCCTCCACTTT.